This TCR beta chain was identified during a study of identical twins. Study outcomes and limitations: Cross-sectional statistics, not tracking of the same donors, supported the conclusions.

Comment on this clonotype: Its antigen is unknown.

In germline, CDR1 is MNHNS, CDR2 SASEGT. V was trimmed by 6 bases and J by 7 bases, leaving 16 bases between them. This CDR3 region has 14 residues. Template switching created a universal primer site, and the cDNA included unique molecular identifiers. From the 5' RACE reads, TCRdb called clonotypes with MiXCR, one entry per CDR3 protein. Altogether some 1,600,000 distinct CDR3 sequences are present, 25% to 35% being singletons, with the ten largest covering under 0.35%. The rearrangement links TRBV6-1 to TRBJ1-5, with a tentative D call TRBD1 (6 bases). Sequencing was carried out using cord blood. This sequence originates from a newborn girl in good health. The CDR3 nucleotides read TGTGCCAGCAGCGTCACAGGGTCAAGGCAGCCCCAGCATTTT. This encodes CASSVTGSRQPQHF.